Below, 12 T cell receptor beta chains from the same sample are listed, as sequenced in a study of T cells in Graves' hyperthyroidism and ophthalmopathy. Using RNA transcripts as the source, TCR beta CDR3 regions were amplified. HTBI primers were used for first-round RT-PCR of the TCR CDR3. TCRdb re-analysed the multiplex PCR reads in MiXCR, keeping a single row per CDR3 protein. The data contain about 350,000 distinct CDR3 sequences, about 19% of them singletons. Specimen: blood. The receptor source for this set is a woman under 30 with Graves' hyperthyroidism.

This clonotype was counted at least ten times. The rearrangement uses TRBV6-2 or TRBV6-3 and TRBJ2-7; D may be TRBD1 (6 bases). The CDR3 extends over 15 amino acids. Germline CDR1 and CDR2: MNHEY and SVGEGT. Trimming removed 7 bases at V and 4 bases at J, with 20 bases between. The CDR3: CASTPPGQWGYEQYF. Written as DNA, the CDR3 is TGTGCCAGCACCCCCCCCGGACAGTGGGGTTACGAGCAGTACTTC.

The sample holds many counts of this clonotype. This rearrangement joins TRBV2 to TRBJ1-1; TRBD1 might be the D (6 bases). Germline CDR1 and CDR2: SNHLY and FYNNEI. The CDR3 runs 16 residues. Trimming took 9 bases from V and 1 from J, leaving 21 bases between them. As DNA, the CDR3 is TGTGCCAGTCGACCTTCCCCAGGACAGCCGAACACTGAAGCTTTCTTT. As protein: CASRPSPGQPNTEAFF.

This clonotype was counted many times. V usage is TRBV12-3 or TRBV12-4 and J usage is TRBJ1-3; a weak D match, TRBD1 (5 bases). Trimming removed 3 bases from V and 3 bases from J, with 15 bases in between. This CDR3 has 16 residues. The CDR3 DNA follows: TGTGCCAGCAGTTTCTGGTGGGGGGGTCTTGGAAACACCATATATTTT. This codes for CASSFWWGGLGNTIYF.

This clonotype was seen repeatedly, ten times or more. The chain carries TRBV15 and TRBJ1-5, with D perhaps matching TRBD1 (6 bases). V lost 5 bases and J 5 bases, leaving 13 bases between the germline ends. This CDR3 region has 14 residues. Per the germline V gene, CDR1 is LNHNV and CDR2 is YYDKDF (reference sequence). CDR3 nucleotides: TGTGCCACCAGCTACAGGGTGTCGGATCAGCCCCAGCATTTT. Encoded protein: CATSYRVSDQPQHF.

This clonotype turned up a few times. The rearrangement links TRBV5-1 to TRBJ1-5, with D possibly TRBD1 on 6 matching bases. Germline CDR1 is SGHRS and CDR2 is YFSETQ. The CDR3 loop spans 17 amino acids. V dropped 4 bases and J dropped 2 bases, with 19 bases sitting between them. CDR3 in amino acids: CASSPSPGGAGNQPQHF. The CDR3 DNA sequence: TGCGCCAGCAGCCCCTCCCCGGGGGGGGCAGGCAATCAGCCCCAGCATTTT.

This clonotype was seen many times. This chain connects TRBV6-1 to TRBJ1-2, with D possibly being TRBD1 (6 bases). V shed 6 bases and J shed 4 bases, with 21 bases lying between them. The V gene's germline CDR1 is MNHNS and CDR2 SASEGT. This CDR3 has 16 amino acids. CDR3 bases: TGTGCCAGCAGAGGGGGGCTCAAGGCCACGAGCTATGGCTACACCTTC. Amino acids: CASRGGLKATSYGYTF.

This clonotype was observed at least ten times. The chain carries TRBV6-1 and TRBJ1-5; no definite D call. Germline lookup yields CDR1 MNHNS and CDR2 SASEGT. The CDR3 length is 16 residues. The V end was cut by 6 bases, the J end by 6 bases, with 21 bases between. The CDR3 sequence: CASREGGVWISQPQHF. CDR3 sequence (DNA): TGTGCCAGCAGGGAGGGCGGGGTCTGGATTAGTCAGCCCCAGCATTTT.

The gene calls are TRBV6-1 and TRBJ2-7, with 7 bases identical to TRBD1. Germline assignment: CDR1 MNHNS and CDR2 SASEGT. This CDR3 is 16 amino acids long. V was pared by 3 bases and J by 4 bases, with 12 bases of the junction left unmatched. The CDR3 DNA is TGTGCCAGCAGTGATTGGGACAGATCTTACTGGTACGAGCAGTACTTC. Translated: CASSDWDRSYWYEQYF.

There are many counts of this clonotype. The gene calls are TRBV6-1 and TRBJ1-1; no clear D. Germline assignment: CDR1 MNHNS and CDR2 SASEGT. Trimming removed 11 bases from V and 4 bases from J, with 17 bases in between. The length of the CDR3 is 13 residues. The CDR3 bases are TGTGCCGGATCGGTCGGGGTGGCCACTGAAGCTTTCTTT. Its protein is CAGSVGVATEAFF.

The chain uses TRBV29-1 and TRBJ1-5; D unclear. CDR3 length equals 11 residues. Germline V gives CDR1 SQVTM, CDR2 ANQGSEA. CDR3 nucleotides: TGCGGCCGGATTAGCAATCAGCCCCAGCATTTT. Translating it yields CGRISNQPQHF.

This clonotype was detected many times. A much bigger clone sits one base away, suggesting this may be a read error. The genes are TRBV27 and TRBJ2-7; tentative D call: TRBD1 (5 bases). Per germline, CDR1 MNHEY and CDR2 SMNVEV (reference sequence). The CDR3 spans 14 residues. Trimming took 5 bases from V and 0 from J, leaving 11 bases between them. The CDR3 sequence: CASSPSGFSYEQYF. The CDR3 DNA reads TGTGCCAGCAGTCCCTCAGGGTTCTCCTACGAGCAGTACTTC.

Comments on this clonotype: A much larger clone lies one base from this, so it may be a read error. The final CDR3 position lacks the conserved phenylalanine or tryptophan, pointing to a likely read error. The chain employs TRBV14 and TRBJ1-1; unclear D gene. The V end lost 4 bases, the J end lost 2 bases, and 11 bases lay between the germline ends. There are 14 residues in the CDR3. Germline V gives CDR1 SGHDN, CDR2 FVKESK. CDR3 DNA sequence: TGTGCCAGCAGCCGGAGGAGACTTAACACTGAAGCTTTCTAT. Translating gives CASSRRRLNTEAFY.